This T cell receptor beta chain was identified in a study of blood T cells in healthy people across ages. Broader study findings: Shifts in expanded clonotypes may have been confounded by donor CMV status, which was unknown. Long-lived and aged donors differed, with more naive CD4+ cells and higher diversity in the long-lived. As naive T cell percentage varied, TCR beta diversity correlated strongly with it.

After removal of 7 bases from V and 6 bases from J, the junction contained 9 bases not matched to a gene. Germline V gene lookup returns CDR1 DFQATT and CDR2 SNEGSKA (reference sequence). The CDR3 extends over 14 amino acids. At least 6 million PBMCs were isolated per sample. This clonotype was observed a few times. The antigen remains unidentified. A second about 6 to 12 cycle PCR used barcoded and J-beta primers. TCRdb recomputed calls from the 5' RACE reads with MiXCR, one row per CDR3 protein. The sample gives 550,000 to 750,000 distinct CDR3 sequences, approximately 21% of which show up once; around 3.4% is in the top ten.

The rearrangement uses TRBV20-1 and TRBJ1-5, with 10 bases lining up with TRBD1. This receptor was taken from a man aged 65-85 years in good health. Sequencing input: blood. The CDR3: CSGQEGTGVQPQHF. The DNA of the CDR3 is TGCAGTGGTCAGGAGGGGACAGGGGTTCAGCCCCAGCATTTT.